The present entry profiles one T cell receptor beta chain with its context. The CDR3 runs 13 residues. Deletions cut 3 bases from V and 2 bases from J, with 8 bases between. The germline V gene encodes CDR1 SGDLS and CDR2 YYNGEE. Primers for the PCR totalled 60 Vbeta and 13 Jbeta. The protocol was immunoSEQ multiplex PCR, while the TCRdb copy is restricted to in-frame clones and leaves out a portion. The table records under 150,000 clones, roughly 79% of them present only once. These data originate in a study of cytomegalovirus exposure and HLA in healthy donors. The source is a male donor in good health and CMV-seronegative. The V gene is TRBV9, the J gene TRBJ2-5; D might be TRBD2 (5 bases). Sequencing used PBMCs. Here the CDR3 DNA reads TGTGCCAGCAGCGCCCGGGGTCAAGAGACCCAGTACTTC. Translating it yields CASSARGQETQYF.